This T cell receptor beta chain came from a study of T cells after yellow fever vaccination. V lost 3 bases and J 7 bases, leaving 25 bases between the germline ends. Germline V CDR1 and CDR2: DFQATT, SNEGSKA (reference sequence). CDR3 length: 17 residues. TCRdb processed the 5' RACE reads anew with MiXCR; each CDR3 protein has one entry. Of hundreds of thousands of distinct CDR3 sequences in the sample, roughly 3.5% are singletons; the top ten hold around 24%. The clonotype was recovered from a man aged 18 to 30 who received the YFV17D yellow fever vaccine. The chain has TRBV20-1 and TRBJ2-1; D might be TRBD1 or TRBD2, each matching 6 bases. The sample consisted of PBMCs, taken on the day of the yellow fever booster vaccination. Here the CDR3 reads CSASRSRGGMTMNEQFF. CDR3 sequence (DNA): TGCAGTGCTAGCCGCTCAAGAGGGGGGATGACGATGAATGAGCAGTTCTTC.